Listed below are T cell receptor beta chains from one sample, sequenced in a study of regulatory T cells in long-lasting Graves disease. TCRdb re-analysed the multiplex PCR reads in MiXCR, keeping a single row per CDR3 protein. The repertoire holds about 520,000 distinct CDR3 sequences, more than 10% seen once, with more than 8% in the top ten. These data also featured in a second study, about T cells in Graves' hyperthyroidism and ophthalmopathy.

The sample here was peripheral blood mononuclear cells (PBMCs), taken at new diagnosis, from a patient treated with antithyroid drugs. These receptor sequences come from a woman under 40 with Graves disease. CDR3s leave out the opening cysteine and the closing phenylalanine or tryptophan. Fields, in order: V gene, J gene, clone size, CDR3 protein. Only some rows state a clone size, as once, few, many or a class for expanded clones.

TRBV2	TRBJ1-6	many	ASSDPRGGHSPLH
TRBV15	TRBJ1-4	-	ATSRRRAQNEKLF
TRBV19	TRBJ1-4	-	ASRGTATNEKLL
TRBV20-1	TRBJ2-1	-	SEGAVRDNEQF
TRBV10-1	TRBJ2-3	-	ASSVRGATDTQY
TRBV5-1	TRBJ2-3	many	ASSFQGGDGDTQY
TRBV12-3/TRBV12-4	TRBJ2-1	-	ASSKTVKGGEQF
TRBV30	TRBJ2-1	many	AWSVPDYNEQF
TRBV6-5	TRBJ1-1	many	ASSYSQVNTEAF
TRBV15	TRBJ2-7	-	ATSREWQTYEQY
TRBV20-1	TRBJ2-3	many	SAQDRGLTDTQY
TRBV5-1	TRBJ1-1	few	ASSRDEYTEAF
TRBV7-3	TRBJ2-3	-	ASSFYGKTDTQY
TRBV27	TRBJ2-1	few	ASSHQRRNEQF
TRBV20-1	TRBJ1-6	-	SARESGQGGSPLH
TRBV11-2	TRBJ2-1	-	ASSQAGGAYNEQF
TRBV6-2/TRBV6-3	TRBJ2-1	few	ASRTSGTRFNEQF
TRBV18	TRBJ1-2	few	ASSPLLTESYGYT
TRBV12-3/TRBV12-4	TRBJ2-5	many	ASSLGPKGTQY
TRBV25-1	TRBJ2-2	-	ASSSSRRYTGELF
TRBV4-3	TRBJ2-1	many	ASSRGEGGYNEQF
TRBV30	TRBJ2-1	-	AWSPPPYLAGGKTYNEQF
TRBV10-3	TRBJ2-1	many	AISSLGLADNEQF
TRBV24-1	TRBJ1-5	-	ATSDLGGNQPQH
TRBV2	TRBJ1-2	few	ASTLLVHGYT
TRBV7-9	TRBJ2-5	many	ASSYIAGKKETQY
TRBV2	TRBJ2-1	many	ASSQGAVAGGPVGF
TRBV6-9	TRBJ2-7	many	ASSYRYSSYEQY
TRBV7-9	TRBJ1-3	few	ASSDVGASGNTIY
TRBV20-1	TRBJ1-1	few	SPRRPGSGTEAF
TRBV7-2	TRBJ1-6	-	ASSARGDSPLH
TRBV11-2	TRBJ2-7	-	ASSLDSGSQY
TRBV7-9	TRBJ2-2	many	ASRPGTWSNTGELF
TRBV20-1	TRBJ2-1	-	SARETPEPSLYNEQF
TRBV7-6	TRBJ2-1	-	ASSLWTRLDNEQF
TRBV9	TRBJ2-7	-	ASSVGNLPYEQY
TRBV20-1	TRBJ2-3	many	SARPPSGYKRADTQY
TRBV5-1	TRBJ1-2	many	ASSLGSPYYGYT
TRBV6-2/TRBV6-3	TRBJ1-5	few	ASSGSGQPQH
TRBV5-1	TRBJ2-1	-	ASSLAAGQETQF
TRBV7-3	TRBJ1-1	-	ASSLGQGWGAF
TRBV28	TRBJ1-2	many	ASSYPQGDYGYT
TRBV11-3	TRBJ2-7	many	ASSRTSVGEQY
TRBV5-6	TRBJ2-2	many	ASHPTANTGELF
TRBV20-1	TRBJ2-3	-	SATPSTDTQY